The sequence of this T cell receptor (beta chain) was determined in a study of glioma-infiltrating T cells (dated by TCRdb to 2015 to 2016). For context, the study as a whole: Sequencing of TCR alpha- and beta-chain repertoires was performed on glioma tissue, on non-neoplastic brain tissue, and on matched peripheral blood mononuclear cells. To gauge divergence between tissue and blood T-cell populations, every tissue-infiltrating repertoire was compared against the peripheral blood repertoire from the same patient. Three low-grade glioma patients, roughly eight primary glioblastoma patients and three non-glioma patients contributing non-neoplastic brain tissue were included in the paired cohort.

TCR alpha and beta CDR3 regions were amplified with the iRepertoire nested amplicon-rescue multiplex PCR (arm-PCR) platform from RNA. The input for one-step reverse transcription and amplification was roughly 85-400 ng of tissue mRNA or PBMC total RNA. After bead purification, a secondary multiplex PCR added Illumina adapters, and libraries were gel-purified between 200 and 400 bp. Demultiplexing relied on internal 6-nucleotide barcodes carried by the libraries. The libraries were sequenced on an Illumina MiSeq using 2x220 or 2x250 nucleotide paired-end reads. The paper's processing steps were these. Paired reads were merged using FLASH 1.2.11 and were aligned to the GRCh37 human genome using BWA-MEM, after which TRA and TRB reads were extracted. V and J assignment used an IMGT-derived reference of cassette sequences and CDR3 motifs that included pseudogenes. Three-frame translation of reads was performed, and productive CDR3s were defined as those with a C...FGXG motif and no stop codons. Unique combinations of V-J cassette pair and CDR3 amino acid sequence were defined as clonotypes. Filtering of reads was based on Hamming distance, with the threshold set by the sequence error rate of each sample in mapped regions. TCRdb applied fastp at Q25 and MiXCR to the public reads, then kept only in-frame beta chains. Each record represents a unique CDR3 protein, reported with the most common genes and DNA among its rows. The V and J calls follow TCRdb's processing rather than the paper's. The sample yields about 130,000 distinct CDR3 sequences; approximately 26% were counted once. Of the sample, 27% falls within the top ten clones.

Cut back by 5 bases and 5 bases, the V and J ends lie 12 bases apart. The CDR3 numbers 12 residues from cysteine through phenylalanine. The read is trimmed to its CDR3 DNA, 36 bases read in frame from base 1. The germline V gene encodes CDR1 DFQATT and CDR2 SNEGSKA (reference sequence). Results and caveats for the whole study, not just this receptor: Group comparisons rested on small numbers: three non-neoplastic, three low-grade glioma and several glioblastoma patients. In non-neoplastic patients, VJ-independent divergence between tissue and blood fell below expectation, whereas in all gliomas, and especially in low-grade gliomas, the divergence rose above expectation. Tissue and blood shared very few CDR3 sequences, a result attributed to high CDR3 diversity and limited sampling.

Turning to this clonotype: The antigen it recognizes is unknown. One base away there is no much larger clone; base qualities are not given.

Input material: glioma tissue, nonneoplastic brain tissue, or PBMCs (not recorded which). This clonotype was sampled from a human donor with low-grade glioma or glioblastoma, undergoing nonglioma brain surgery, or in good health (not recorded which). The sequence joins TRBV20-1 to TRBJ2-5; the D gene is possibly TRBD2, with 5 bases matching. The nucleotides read TGCAGTGCTGGCCCCGGGGTCGAGACCCAGTACTTC. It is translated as CSAGPGVETQYF.